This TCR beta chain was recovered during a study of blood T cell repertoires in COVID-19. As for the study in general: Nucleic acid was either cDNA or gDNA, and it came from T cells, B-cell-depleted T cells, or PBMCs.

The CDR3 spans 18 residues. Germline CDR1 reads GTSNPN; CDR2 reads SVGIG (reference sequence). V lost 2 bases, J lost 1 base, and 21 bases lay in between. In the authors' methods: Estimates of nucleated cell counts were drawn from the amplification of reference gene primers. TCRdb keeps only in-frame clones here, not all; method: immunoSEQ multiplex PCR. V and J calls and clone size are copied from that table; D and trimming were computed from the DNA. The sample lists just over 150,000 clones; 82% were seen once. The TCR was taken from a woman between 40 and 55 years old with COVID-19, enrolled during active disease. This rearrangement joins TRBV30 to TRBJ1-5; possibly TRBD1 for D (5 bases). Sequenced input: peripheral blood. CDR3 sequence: CAWSYGGTTLGSNQPQHF. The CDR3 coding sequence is TGTGCCTGGAGTTACGGGGGGACCACCCTAGGCAGCAATCAGCCCCAGCATTTT. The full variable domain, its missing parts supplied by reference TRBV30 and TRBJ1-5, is SQTIHQWPATLVQPVGSPLSLECTVEGTSNPNLYWYRQAAGRGLQLLFYSVGIGQISSEVPQNLSASRPQDRQFILSSKKLLLSDSGFYLCAWSYGGTTLGSNQPQHFGDGTRLSIL.